Included here is one T cell receptor beta chain sequence, with context. These data originate in a study of blood T cell repertoires in COVID-19. Across the study: Italy, Spain and the United States were the sources of the convalescent and acute COVID-19 samples.

The CDR3 spans 14 residues. Germline CDR1 SGHNT, CDR2 YENEEA. Trimming stripped 5 bases from V and 0 bases from J, with 9 bases between. The assay was immunoSEQ multiplex PCR, and TCRdb's table has in-frame clones only and misses some. The sample has about 87,000 clones, around 87% seen once; the top ten hold roughly 4.5%. Source material: peripheral blood. The rearrangement uses TRBV11-3 and TRBJ2-3; D gene uncertain. This clonotype was obtained from an elderly woman with acute or convalescent COVID-19. Here the CDR3 DNA reads TGTGCCAGCAGCCCCGGGTTTAGCACAGATACGCAGTATTTT. Translation: CASSPGFSTDTQYF.